This T cell receptor beta chain was recovered during a study of blood T cell repertoires in COVID-19. Study background: Acute-phase and convalescent COVID-19 samples originated in the United States, Italy and Spain. In each case, the material was cDNA or gDNA derived from T cells, B-cell-depleted T cells, or PBMCs.

Germline V gene data show CDR1 as SGDLS and CDR2 as YYNGEE. The CDR3 runs to 15 residues. Losses at the gene ends were 0 bases for V and 4 bases for J; bases not matched to a gene: 6. Original processing methods: Amplification with reference gene primers provided the estimates of nucleated cell counts. The assay was immunoSEQ multiplex PCR, and TCRdb's table has in-frame clones only and misses some. V, J and clone size derive from that table, while D and trimming were established from the DNA sequence. This table holds 200,000 to 250,000 clones, roughly 80% found once. The origin of this receptor is a woman under 30 with acute or convalescent COVID-19. The J gene is TRBJ1-2, the V gene TRBV9; 7 positions match TRBD1. The sequencing input was peripheral blood. CDR3 DNA: TGTGCCAGCAGCGTAGTGGCAGGGGGAACCTATGGCTACACCTTC. Its translation: CASSVVAGGTYGYTF.